Listed below are T cell receptor beta chains from one sample, sequenced in a study of cytomegalovirus exposure and HLA in healthy donors. Only in-frame clones appear in the TCRdb table, and some are missing; sequencing was by immunoSEQ multiplex PCR. The sample includes about 200,000 clones, more than 65% of them seen just once. Source material: PBMCs. Receptors were obtained from a woman in her twenties or thirties in good health and CMV-seronegative. The CDR3 runs from the conserved cysteine through the conserved F or W. A D gene is named only where the DNA matches it firmly. Size is stated for part of the rows, as once, few or many counts, or as a class when the clone is expanded.

v_gene	abundance	d_gene	j_gene	CDR3aa	CDR3nt
TRBV5-1	-	-	TRBJ1-1	CASSHYQGRVNTEAFF	TGCGCCAGCAGTCATTATCAGGGGCGGGTGAACACTGAAGCTTTCTTT
TRBV7-6	few	TRBD2	TRBJ2-3	CASSPTSGSTDTQYF	TGTGCCAGCAGCCCGACTAGCGGGAGCACAGATACGCAGTATTTT
TRBV28	-	TRBD1	TRBJ1-5	CASSPAGGGNQPQHF	TGTGCCAGCAGTCCGGCAGGGGGCGGCAATCAGCCCCAGCATTTT
TRBV2	-	-	TRBJ1-2	CARQGLGGYTF	TGTGCCAGACAGGGTTTGGGTGGCTACACCTTC
TRBV7-3	-	-	TRBJ2-3	CASSLGTSGSTDTQYF	TGTGCCAGCAGCTTAGGTACGAGCGGAAGCACAGATACGCAGTATTTT
TRBV19	-	TRBD1	TRBJ1-1	CASTPEGANTEAFF	TGTGCCAGTACCCCAGAGGGGGCGAACACTGAAGCTTTCTTT
TRBV25-1	-	-	TRBJ1-4	CASSEIQDNEKLFF	TGTGCCAGCAGTGAAATACAGGATAATGAAAAACTGTTTTTT
TRBV19	-	-	TRBJ2-7	CASSPGHNYEQYF	TGTGCCAGTAGCCCGGGACACAACTACGAGCAGTACTTC
TRBV27	-	TRBD1	TRBJ2-1	CASNFYRDRPNNEQFF	TGTGCCAGCAACTTTTACCGGGACAGACCAAACAATGAGCAGTTCTTC
TRBV7-6	-	-	TRBJ1-4	CASSPDSWDNEKLFF	TGTGCCAGCAGCCCGGACTCCTGGGATAATGAAAAACTGTTTTTT
TRBV7-9	-	TRBD2	TRBJ2-2	CSSQLATNTGELFF	TGTTCCAGCCAACTAGCGACGAACACCGGGGAGCTGTTTTTT
TRBV7-9	-	-	TRBJ2-4	CASSLDPIGLRDKNIQYF	TGTGCCAGCAGCTTAGACCCGATCGGGCTTCGGGACAAAAACATTCAGTACTTC
TRBV6-5	-	-	TRBJ2-1	CASSERTNRYNEQFF	TGTGCCAGCAGCGAGAGGACTAACCGATACAATGAGCAGTTCTTC
TRBV27	-	TRBD2	TRBJ2-1	CASSQGLAGSYNEQFF	TGTGCCAGCAGTCAAGGACTAGCGGGATCCTACAATGAGCAGTTCTTC
TRBV6-1	-	TRBD1	TRBJ1-6	CASSETDRVRSPLHF	TGTGCCAGCAGTGAAACGGACAGGGTTCGATCACCCCTCCACTTT
TRBV18	-	TRBD1	TRBJ1-2	CASSPGTGATNYGYTF	TGTGCCAGCTCACCCGGGACAGGGGCGACTAACTATGGCTACACCTTC
TRBV15	-	-	TRBJ1-1	CATSFSRGTEAFF	TGTGCCACCAGCTTTTCCCGGGGGACTGAAGCTTTCTTT
TRBV30	-	-	TRBJ1-4	CAWAAGNDEKLFF	TGTGCCTGGGCAGCGGGGAATGATGAAAAACTGTTTTTT
TRBV6-1	-	-	TRBJ2-3	CATILSWGTDTQYF	TGTGCGACAATACTGAGCTGGGGCACAGATACGCAGTATTTT
TRBV9	-	-	TRBJ2-7	CASSVVPDYEQYF	TGTGCCAGCAGCGTAGTACCAGACTACGAGCAGTACTTC
TRBV5-4	-	TRBD2	TRBJ2-7	CASSLGLADYEQYF	TGTGCCAGCAGCTTGGGACTAGCGGACTACGAGCAGTACTTC
TRBV18	few	-	TRBJ1-3	CASSPLSATETSGNTIYF	TGTGCCAGCTCACCATTATCTGCGACAGAGACCTCTGGAAACACCATATATTTT